These 28 T cell receptor beta chains share one sample of origin, sequenced in a study of blood T cell repertoires in COVID-19. Data came from immunoSEQ multiplex PCR; TCRdb stores just in-frame clones and leaves some out. The sample consists of 150,000 or so clones, around 91% of them appearing once. Input material: peripheral blood. These receptors originate from a man between 18 and 35 years old with COVID-19, enrolled during active disease.

The CDR3 region is CASGSGHPNTEAFF. The CDR3 bases are TGTGCTAGTGGATCGGGACATCCTAACACTGAAGCTTTCTTT. The chain has TRBV12-5 and TRBJ1-1, with D maybe TRBD1 (6 bases). The V gene lost 6 bases and the J gene lost 2 bases, with 13 bases spanning the gap. The CDR3 consists of 14 residues. The germline gives CDR1 LGHNT, CDR2 FRNRAP. Full variable domain (outside the CDR3, taken from reference TRBV12-5 and TRBJ1-1): DARVTQTPRHKVTEMGQEVTMRCQPILGHNTVFWYRQTMMQGLELLAYFRNRAPLDDSGMPKDRFSAEMPDATLATLKIQPSEPRDSAVYFCASGSGHPNTEAFFGQGTRLTVV.

The chain combines TRBV3-1 (or the pseudogene TRBV3-2) with TRBJ2-7; D is unclear. The V gene's germline CDR1 is LGHDT and CDR2 YNNKEL (reference sequence). CDR3 length: 13 amino acids. V lost 1 base and J lost 4, with 8 bases in between. CDR3: CASSQVQFYEQYF. The DNA for the CDR3 is TGTGCCAGCAGCCAAGTCCAGTTTTACGAGCAGTACTTC.

The chain recombines TRBV7-2 with TRBJ2-5; a weak D match, TRBD2 (5 bases). In germline, CDR1 is SGHTA, CDR2 FQGNSA. V shed 3 bases and J shed 0 bases, with 14 bases lying between them. The CDR3 sequence is 16 residues long. CDR3 sequence: CASSFRGGSYQETQYF. The CDR3 DNA sequence: TGTGCCAGCAGCTTCAGAGGAGGCTCCTACCAAGAGACCCAGTACTTC.

V and J are TRBV29-1 and TRBJ2-7; 11 bases are a match to TRBD1. Germline V CDR1 and CDR2: SQVTM, ANQGSEA. V gave up 7 bases and J gave up 4 bases; unmatched junction bases: 12. The CDR3 runs to 15 residues. In DNA form, the CDR3 reads TGCAGCGCCTCGCTTTTGGACAGGGGGCAATACGAGCAGTACTTC. This sequence encodes CSASLLDRGQYEQYF.

This clone was observed a handful of times. The rearrangement joins TRBV18 to TRBJ1-3, with D possibly matching TRBD1 (5 bases). Germline CDR1 reads KGHSH; CDR2 reads LQKENI. The CDR3 runs to 15 residues. Trimming left V 3 bases short and J 0 bases short, with 9 bases between. This CDR3 reads CASSPDTTSGNTIYF. The CDR3 DNA reads TGTGCCAGCTCACCGGACACTACCTCTGGAAACACCATATATTTT.

V is TRBV11-3 and J is TRBJ1-1; D uncertain. V lost 1 base to trimming and J lost 5 bases, with 8 bases between them. The CDR3 loop spans 13 amino acids. Germline-derived CDR1 and CDR2 are SGHNT and YENEEA. CDR3 sequence (DNA): TGTGCCAGCAGCTTAGCTAGGTGGACTGAAGCTTTCTTT. It yields the protein CASSLARWTEAFF.

The CDR3 loop reads CASSRSSGRGTGELFF. In DNA form, the CDR3 reads TGTGCCAGCAGTCGGAGTAGCGGGAGAGGAACCGGGGAGCTGTTTTTT. The gene calls are TRBV2 and TRBJ2-2, with TRBD2 matching over 9 bases. In germline, CDR1 is SNHLY, CDR2 FYNNEI. J gave up 5 bases and V 5 bases, and 9 bases lay outside the gene matches. CDR3 length: 16 amino acids.

The chain uses TRBV30 and TRBJ2-7; 8 nucleotides align to TRBD1. V was pared by 1 base and J by 6 bases, with 8 bases of the junction left unmatched. Germline assignment: CDR1 GTSNPN and CDR2 SVGIG (reference sequence). This CDR3 spans 14 amino acids. CDR3 in amino acids: CAWSEDRVLSEQYF. For the CDR3, the DNA is TGTGCCTGGAGTGAGGACAGGGTTTTAAGCGAGCAGTACTTC.

This chain uses TRBV30 with TRBJ1-1; 9 nucleotides match TRBD1. The CDR3 has 15 amino acids. The germline gives CDR1 GTSNPN, CDR2 SVGIG (reference sequence). V trimming: 0 bases; J trimming: 5 bases; junction bases outside the gene matches: 7. This CDR3 is CAWSVPRQGGTEAFF. The CDR3 region has the DNA TGTGCCTGGAGTGTACCTCGACAGGGGGGAACTGAAGCTTTCTTT.

This clone was detected only once. This chain uses TRBV30 with TRBJ2-2; 11 nucleotides agree with TRBD2. This CDR3 has 14 residues. Unmatched junction bases numbered 3, after V lost 3 bases and J lost 6 bases. The germline CDR1 and CDR2 sequences are GTSNPN and SVGIG (reference sequence). In DNA, the CDR3 is TGTGCCTGGAGGACTAGCGGGACACCCGGGGAGCTGTTTTTT. Protein product: CAWRTSGTPGELFF.

The chain employs TRBV10-3 and TRBJ1-1, with D tentatively TRBD1 (6 bases). The germline V gene encodes CDR1 ENHRY and CDR2 SYGVKD. V lost 6 bases, J lost 5 bases, and 19 bases lay in between. The CDR3 consists of 15 residues. The CDR3: CAIRLTGLKGTEAFF. The CDR3 coding sequence is TGTGCCATCAGGCTTACAGGGCTGAAGGGGACTGAAGCTTTCTTT.

The genes are TRBV27 and TRBJ2-7; TRBD2 aligns across 14 bases. Trimming took 2 bases from V and 6 from J; bases not matched to a gene: 0. The germline V gene encodes CDR1 MNHEY and CDR2 SMNVEV (reference sequence). The CDR3 runs 14 residues. The DNA of the CDR3 is TGTGCCAGCAGTTTAGGACTAGCGGGAGGCGAGCAGTACTTC. This sequence encodes CASSLGLAGGEQYF.

The chain links TRBV6-1 to TRBJ2-3, with 11 bases lining up with TRBD2. Germline-derived CDR1 and CDR2 are MNHNS and SASEGT. CDR3 length equals 18 residues. V gave up 4 bases and J gave up 2 bases; unmatched junction bases: 11. This CDR3 is CASSVIGTSGRYTDTQYF. CDR3 coding DNA: TGTGCCAGCAGTGTTATTGGGACTAGCGGTCGATACACAGATACGCAGTATTTT.

This clone was counted a single time. The V gene is TRBV19, the J gene TRBJ1-2; TRBD1 agrees at 7 bases. The CDR3 spans 13 residues. V shed 5 bases, J shed 6 bases, and the junction held 6 bases outside the gene matches. The germline V gene encodes CDR1 LNHDA and CDR2 SQIVND (reference sequence). The CDR3 protein is CASSPDRVDGYTF. The CDR3 region has the DNA TGTGCCAGTAGTCCAGACAGGGTTGATGGCTACACCTTC.

The chain employs TRBV4-3 and TRBJ2-4; TRBD2 is a possible D gene (6 bases). The germline V gene has CDR1 LGHNA and CDR2 YSLEER. The CDR3 is 17 residues long. V lost 0 bases to trimming and J lost 3 bases, with 15 bases between them. The CDR3 loop is CASSQERRRAGKNIQYF. The DNA for the CDR3 is TGCGCCAGCAGCCAAGAGCGACGGAGGGCCGGCAAAAACATTCAGTACTTC.

V gene TRBV28 combines with J gene TRBJ2-1; 9 bases map to TRBD2. Losses at the gene ends were 6 bases for V and 0 bases for J; bases not matched to a gene: 9. Germline CDR1 MDHEN, CDR2 SYDVKM. This CDR3 region has 17 residues. This CDR3 reads CASRGRLAASSYNEQFF. The CDR3 bases are TGTGCCAGCAGAGGAAGACTAGCGGCTAGCTCCTACAATGAGCAGTTCTTC.

Many counts were recorded for this clone. The same CDR3 is also encoded by other DNA sequences in this sample. V usage is TRBV7-3 and J usage is TRBJ2-2, with TRBD1 matching over 9 bases. V lost 6 bases, J lost 5 bases, and 4 bases stayed unmatched. This CDR3 contains 14 residues. The germline gives CDR1 SGHTA, CDR2 FQGTGA. The CDR3 sequence is CASRRGQGTGELFF. CDR3 sequence (DNA): TGTGCCAGCAGGAGAGGACAGGGGACCGGGGAGCTGTTTTTT.

The V and J genes are TRBV2 and TRBJ2-7, with D perhaps TRBD2 (6 bases). The germline V and J ends were trimmed by 11 bases and 0 bases, with 17 bases remaining between them. The length of the CDR3 is 14 residues. CDR1 and CDR2 (germline): SNHLY, FYNNEI. CDR3 nucleotides: TGTGCCGCAGTTGGGCGGGACGTCTCCTACGAGCAGTACTTC. Residues: CAAVGRDVSYEQYF.

This clone has a handful of counts. This same CDR3 is encoded by further DNA sequences in the sample. This sequence joins TRBV5-6 and TRBJ1-2, with a tentative D call TRBD1 (5 bases). CDR1 is SGHDT, CDR2 YYEEEE, per germline. The CDR3 length is 14 residues. The V end was cut by 0 bases, the J end by 2 bases, with 8 bases between. CDR3: CASSLGGRNYGYTF. The CDR3 DNA reads as TGTGCCAGCAGCTTGGGGGGGAGGAACTATGGCTACACCTTC.

Points on this clone: An end of the junction differs from the germline gene, which may be a read error. The chain has TRBV15 and TRBJ1-4; 7 bases map to TRBD1. This CDR3 is built from 11 residues. Germline CDR1 LNHNV, CDR2 YYDKDF (reference sequence). The CDR3 sequence is CATGDSEKLLF. CDR3 bases: TGTGCCACCGGGGACAGTGAAAAACTGCTTTTT.

The chain employs TRBV9 and TRBJ2-7; tentatively, D is TRBD1 (5 bases). CDR3 length: 14 amino acids. Trimming stripped 0 bases from V and 3 bases from J, with 10 bases between. Germline CDR1 and CDR2: SGDLS and YYNGEE. CDR3 nucleotides: TGTGCCAGCAGCGTAGGACAGAGAGTCTACGAGCAGTACTTC. Protein product: CASSVGQRVYEQYF.

This clone came up once. The rearrangement joins TRBV15 to TRBJ1-3; the D gene is possibly TRBD1 (5 bases). Germline V gives CDR1 LNHNV, CDR2 YYDKDF (reference sequence). The V end lost 3 bases, the J end lost 0 bases, and 9 bases lay between the germline ends. CDR3 length: 15 amino acids. DNA of the CDR3: TGTGCCACCAGCAGGGGACTGAGCTCTGGAAACACCATATATTTT. Its protein is CATSRGLSSGNTIYF.

The table lists this clone with a count of one. This chain connects TRBV5-6 to TRBJ2-1; 15 bases map to TRBD2. The CDR3 contains 16 residues. The ends lost 1 base at V and 8 bases at J; junction bases unmatched: 4. The germline V gene has CDR1 SGHDT and CDR2 YYEEEE. The CDR3 DNA follows: TGTGCCAGCAGCTTGAGGACTAGCGGGAGGGCCCATGAGCAGTTCTTC. Translated: CASSLRTSGRAHEQFF.

In its sample, this clone was seen a few times. The V call is TRBV7-2, the J call TRBJ1-2; D is ambiguous. This CDR3 is built from 13 residues. Germline loops: CDR1 SGHTA, CDR2 FQGNSA. V lost 3 bases to trimming and J lost 8 bases, with 13 bases between them. The CDR3 here is CASSLPESLGYTF. The CDR3 nucleotides are TGTGCCAGCAGCTTGCCTGAGTCTCTGGGCTACACCTTC.

The chain employs TRBV5-1 and TRBJ1-5, with 8 nucleotides matching TRBD1. J gave up 1 base and V 1 base, and 7 bases lay outside the gene matches. Germline-derived CDR1 and CDR2 are SGHRS and YFSETQ. There are 17 residues in the CDR3. CDR3: CASSLTGGPLSNQPQHF. CDR3 coding DNA: TGCGCCAGCAGCTTGACAGGGGGACCCCTGAGCAATCAGCCCCAGCATTTT.

The chain joins TRBV6-5 to TRBJ2-1; possibly TRBD2 for D (6 bases). There are 14 residues in the CDR3. Germline lookup yields CDR1 MNHEY and CDR2 SVGAGI. V shed 2 bases and J shed 9 bases, with 14 bases lying between them. The CDR3 DNA is TGTGCCAGCAGTTACGATTCGGGGGTTGGTGAGCAGTTCTTC. Protein sequence: CASSYDSGVGEQFF.

The chain employs TRBV27 and TRBJ2-7, with D maybe TRBD1 (5 bases). Germline CDR1 MNHEY, CDR2 SMNVEV (reference sequence). V lost 2 bases, J lost 5 bases, and 10 bases lay in between. CDR3 length: 13 amino acids. In DNA, the CDR3 is TGTGCCAGCAGTTTACAGGGTCTCGACGAGCAGTACTTC. Translated, it gives CASSLQGLDEQYF.

The V gene is TRBV28, the J gene TRBJ2-3; 8 bases are a match to TRBD1. The CDR3 sequence is 15 residues long. V lost 7 bases, J lost 1 base, and 7 bases stayed unmatched. Germline V lookup: CDR1 MDHEN, CDR2 SYDVKM. The CDR3 sequence is CASTLTGVGTDTQYF. DNA of the CDR3: TGTGCCAGCACTTTGACAGGGGTTGGCACAGATACGCAGTATTTT.